The sample holds one count of the clone carrying this T cell receptor beta chain. Its antigen is still unknown. The genomic DNA of each subset was split evenly across several immunoSEQ plates. Libraries were prepared by immunoSEQ multiplex PCR; TCRdb keeps only in-frame clonotypes and omits some of them. The top ten clones hold 0.13% of a sample with 2 million or so clones, 95% of them seen once. The source of the sample is a study of shared clonotypes between healthy human individuals. Broader study findings: Naive CD4 clonotypes overlapped across several donors at approximately 4.5%.

The TCR was taken from a young man in good health. Sequencing input: naive CD4+ T cells sorted from blood. Subset here: CD45RA+ positively selected.

Here the CDR3 reads CASSQVGQGHYNEQFF. In DNA form, the CDR3 reads TGCGCCAGCAGCCAAGTAGGACAGGGGCATTACAATGAGCAGTTCTTC. This chain connects TRBV4-3 to TRBJ2-1; 9 bases are shared with TRBD1. After removal of 1 base from V and 4 bases from J, the junction contained 5 bases not matched to a gene. This CDR3 is built from 16 residues. The germline V gene has CDR1 LGHNA and CDR2 YSLEER.